This note documents a single TCR beta chain sequence. Antigen: not known. The germline V gene has CDR1 MNHEY and CDR2 SMNVEV (reference sequence). Trimming shortened V by 0 bases and J by 6 bases, and 17 bases separated the two germline ends. The length of the CDR3 is 16 residues. TCR beta VDJ and CDR3 profiling used genomic DNA as template. Via MiXCR, TCRdb re-called the reads, giving one row per CDR3 protein. The sample holds 95,000 to 120,000 distinct CDR3 sequences, roughly 51% seen once. This entry belongs to a study of CD8+CD57+ T cells in acquired aplastic anemia. Study at large: The study obtained about 10 million reads on average for CD4+ cells from healthy donors.

Study observations and caveats: Sharing between patients and controls was observed for about 27 CD8+ CDR3 sequences. Patients and controls were not found to differ significantly in CD8+ Simpson's diversity.

Sequencing was performed on sorted CD4+, CD8+, or CD8+CD57+ T cells (not recorded which) from PBMCs. The receptor was isolated from a human donor in good health, serving as a control. This rearrangement joins TRBV27 to TRBJ1-2, with a tentative D call TRBD1 (5 bases). CDR3 region: CASSLSRSTGVNGYTF. CDR3 coding DNA: TGTGCCAGCAGTTTATCGCGGTCGACGGGGGTGAATGGCTACACCTTC.